The rows below give T cell receptor beta chains drawn from one sample of a study of read filtering for tumor transcriptome and immune sequencing. TCRdb analysed the reads with MiXCR anew, one entry per CDR3 protein. Counted here are around 41,000 distinct CDR3 sequences, around 15% occurring once; the ten biggest clones make up around 20%. The sample was a population of CD138-negative cells sorted from bone marrow. These receptors were obtained from a donor at least 40 years old with multiple myeloma. CDR3s include the opening cysteine and the closing phenylalanine or tryptophan.

J,V,CDR3
TRBJ2-6,TRBV20-1,CSARREGSGANVLTF
TRBJ1-1,TRBV5-1,CASSGATGDTEAFF
TRBJ1-2,TRBV5-5,CASSVGAAHYGYTF
TRBJ1-2,TRBV28,CASSLWMSVDGYTF
TRBJ2-7,TRBV6-6,CASSGGTDYEQYF
TRBJ2-7,TRBV6-5,CASRPGGGYEQYF
TRBJ2-3,TRBV20-1,CSASPGLAGDGDTQYF
TRBJ2-1,TRBV10-3,CAISESGGEQFF
TRBJ2-5,TRBV20-1,CSAHLGLAQETQYF
TRBJ1-1,TRBV7-9,CASSPPEGTTEAFF
TRBJ1-6,TRBV30,CAWSEIPGNSPLHF
TRBJ1-2,TRBV6-6,CASSYPETGASNYGYTF
TRBJ2-7,TRBV20-1,CSASGTGGYEQYF
TRBJ2-6,TRBV6-6,CASRIQGGANVLTF
TRBJ1-4,TRBV7-8,CASSLEDFNEKLFF
TRBJ2-3,TRBV5-5,CASSLVGGRVTDTQYF
TRBJ2-2,TRBV5-1,CASSPSTVNTGELFF
TRBJ2-5,TRBV19,CASIAHGQNGETQYF
TRBJ2-3,TRBV5-1,CASSSPDTGMLITDTQYF
TRBJ2-7,TRBV20-1,CSARRGNYEQYF
TRBJ1-2,TRBV12-3/TRBV12-4,CASSFGRTNYGYTF
TRBJ1-1,TRBV7-2,CASSLRWNTEAFF
TRBJ2-1,TRBV5-1,CASSFGGRITHNEQFF
TRBJ1-1,TRBV7-9,CASGRGDTEAFF